This entry concerns a single TCR beta chain. V lost 2 bases and J 5 bases, leaving 6 bases between the germline ends. The CDR3 runs 11 residues. Germline assignment: CDR1 GTSNPN and CDR2 SVGIG (reference sequence). Seattle cases were enrolled at active infection and followed longitudinally. The record originates from a study of blood T cell repertoires in COVID-19. Study context: Samples of COVID-19 (acute and convalescent) were obtained from the United States, Italy and Spain.

Per the study methods: Using reference gene primer amplification, nucleated cell counts were estimated. TCRdb keeps only in-frame clones here, not all; method: immunoSEQ multiplex PCR. V and J calls and clone size follow that table, whereas D and trimming were derived from the DNA. The table records 45,000 to 70,000 clones, 87% of them present only once. The rearrangement links TRBV30 to TRBJ1-2; no definite D call. The sequenced material came from peripheral blood. This clonotype was sampled from a woman older than 75 with COVID-19, enrolled during active disease. The CDR3 sequence: CAWSFTYGYTF. CDR3 DNA sequence: TGTGCCTGGAGTTTTACATATGGCTACACCTTC.